This TCR beta chain came from a study of T cell changes during pregnancy in multiple sclerosis. Assay used: immunoSEQ multiplex PCR; TCRdb lists only in-frame clones, some missing. Of fewer than 40,000 clones in the sample, around 90% were seen once. Germline V gene lookup returns CDR1 SGHVS and CDR2 FQNEAQ. The V and J ends lost 5 bases and 4 bases, in that order; junction bases with no gene match: 1. The CDR3 spans 12 residues. The receptor was derived from a female donor in good health, enrolled as a control in a pregnancy study. Sequenced material: CD4+ T cells from peripheral blood mononuclear cells, taken after pregnancy. The V gene is TRBV7-8, the J gene TRBJ1-2; 7 nucleotides line up with TRBD1. CDR3: CASSGDSYGYTF. The CDR3 region has the DNA TGTGCCAGCAGCGGGGACAGCTATGGCTACACCTTC. The complete variable domain, with remaining parts taken from reference TRBV7-8 and TRBJ1-2, reads GAGVSQSPRYKVAKRGQDVALRCDPISGHVSLFWYQQALGQGPEFLTYFQNEAQLDKSGLPSDRFFAERPEGSVSTLKIQRTQQEDSAVYLCASSGDSYGYTFGSGTRLTVV.